Each of the 25 T cell receptor beta chains below was sequenced from the same sample in a study of radiotherapy plus CTLA-4 blockade in lung cancer. The table came from immunoSEQ multiplex PCR; TCRdb's copy has only in-frame clones and leaves some out. The sample records 40,000 to 50,000 clones, roughly 80% being singletons. The source material was peripheral blood, sampled from a patient treated with radiotherapy plus ipilimumab. The receptors were sampled from a human donor with non-small cell lung cancer who had stable disease on radiotherapy plus ipilimumab.

This chain connects TRBV7-8 to TRBJ1-4, with 9 nucleotides matching TRBD1. The CDR3 consists of 15 residues. The V segment lost 6 bases and the J segment 8 bases; nucleotides outside the gene matches: 10. Germline lookup yields CDR1 SGHVS and CDR2 FQNEAQ. The DNA for the CDR3 is TGTGCCAGCAGGTTGACAGGGGGATTAGGGGAAAAACTGTTTTTT. Its translation is CASRLTGGLGEKLFF.

The chain is built from TRBV30 and TRBJ2-7, with 7 bases that match TRBD1. This CDR3 comprises 13 residues. Germline trimming cut 5 bases from V and 2 bases from J; bases unmatched to any gene: 6. Germline V gene sequence: CDR1 GTSNPN, CDR2 SVGIG (reference sequence). CDR3 loop: CAWARDSAYEQYF. The DNA of the CDR3 is TGTGCCTGGGCCCGGGACAGCGCCTACGAGCAGTACTTC.

The V call is TRBV27, the J call TRBJ2-3, with 10 bases aligning to TRBD2. Germline loops: CDR1 MNHEY, CDR2 SMNVEV (reference sequence). Trimming took 5 bases from V and 5 from J; bases not matched to a gene: 1. The CDR3 is 13 amino acids. CDR3 in amino acids: CASSKREGDTQYF. The DNA for the CDR3 is TGTGCCAGCAGTAAGCGGGAGGGAGATACGCAGTATTTT.

V and J are TRBV5-6 and TRBJ2-5; tentatively, D is TRBD1 (5 bases). Germline V gene sequence: CDR1 SGHDT, CDR2 YYEEEE. This CDR3 comprises 15 residues. The V end lost 2 bases, the J end lost 3 bases, and 14 bases lay between the germline ends. CDR3 in amino acids: CASSFLPTVEETQYF. In DNA form, the CDR3 reads TGTGCCAGCAGCTTTCTCCCGACAGTGGAAGAGACCCAGTACTTC. The full variable domain, its missing parts supplied by reference TRBV5-6 and TRBJ2-5, is DAGVTQSPTHLIKTRGQQVTLRCSPKSGHDTVSWYQQALGQGPQFIFQYYEEEERQRGNFPDRFSGHQFPNYSSELNVNALLLGDSALYLCASSFLPTVEETQYFGPGTRLLVL.

This clone was detected once. The chain recombines TRBV7-2 with TRBJ2-7; maybe TRBD1 (5 bases). The CDR3 runs 13 residues. Germline CDR1 and CDR2: SGHTA and FQGNSA. V was trimmed by 5 bases and J by 2 bases, leaving 10 bases between them. CDR3 in amino acids: CASSPQGAYEQYF. The CDR3 DNA reads TGTGCCAGCAGCCCCCAAGGGGCCTACGAGCAGTACTTC. The whole variable domain, filled in from reference TRBV7-2 and TRBJ2-7, reads GAGVSQSPSNKVTEKGKDVELRCDPISGHTALYWYRQSLGQGLEFLIYFQGNSAPDKSGLPSDRFSAERTGGSVSTLTIQRTQQEDSAVYLCASSPQGAYEQYFGPGTRLTVT.

There are a few counts of this clone. The rearrangement joins TRBV19 to TRBJ1-3; D may be TRBD1 (6 bases). Deletions cut 4 bases from V and 0 bases from J, with 10 bases between. This CDR3 spans 15 amino acids. Germline V gives CDR1 LNHDA, CDR2 SQIVND (reference sequence). CDR3 nucleotides: TGTGCCAGTAGTACCGGACAGTTCTCTGGAAACACCATATATTTT. Protein product: CASSTGQFSGNTIYF. The full variable domain, completed using reference TRBV19 and TRBJ1-3, is DGGITQSPKYLFRKEGQNVTLSCEQNLNHDAMYWYRQDPGQGLRLIYYSQIVNDFQKGDIAEGYSVSREKKESFPLTVTSAQKNPTAFYLCASSTGQFSGNTIYFGEGSWLTVV.

The gene calls are TRBV7-2 and TRBJ1-1; 8 positions agree with TRBD1. V trimming: 5 bases; J trimming: 1 base; junction bases outside the gene matches: 3. Looked up from germline, CDR1 is SGHTA and CDR2 is FQGNSA. The CDR3 contains 14 residues. DNA of the CDR3: TGTGCCAGCAGCAGAGGGACAGGGAACACTGAAGCTTTCTTT. Encoded protein: CASSRGTGNTEAFF.

The V gene is TRBV4-1, the J gene TRBJ2-7; 9 bases are a match to TRBD2. From germline, CDR1 is MGHRA and CDR2 YSYEKL. The CDR3 is made up of 17 amino acids. V shed 4 bases and J 4 bases; nucleotides not matched to a gene: 14. The CDR3 coding sequence is TGCGCCAGCAGCCTCACCGCTAGCGGGGCGTTCCCATACGAGCAGTACTTC. Its translation: CASSLTASGAFPYEQYF.

This chain uses TRBV5-4 with TRBJ2-1; 7 bases align to TRBD2. Unmatched junction bases numbered 2, after V lost 3 bases and J lost 5 bases. Germline CDR1 and CDR2: SGHNT and YYREEE (reference sequence). The CDR3 is 13 residues long. The CDR3 spells CASSYGLDNEQFF. Written as DNA, the CDR3 is TGTGCCAGCAGCTACGGACTAGACAATGAGCAGTTCTTC.

The chain carries TRBV4-1 and TRBJ2-7; D is unresolved. This CDR3 contains 13 residues. Trimming shortened V by 0 bases and J by 2 bases, and 5 bases separated the two germline ends. Per the germline V gene, CDR1 is MGHRA and CDR2 is YSYEKL. CDR3 sequence reads: CASSQERAYEQYF. CDR3 bases: TGCGCCAGCAGCCAAGAACGGGCCTACGAGCAGTACTTC.

The V call is TRBV7-6, the J call TRBJ2-2; 8 bases map to TRBD2. Germline CDR1 reads SGHVS; CDR2 reads FNYEAQ. This CDR3 has 15 residues. V was clipped by 2 bases and J by 4 bases; unmatched bases: 3. CDR3 DNA: TGTGCCAGCAGCTTAACGGGAGGGTTCACCGGGGAGCTGTTTTTT. Translated: CASSLTGGFTGELFF.

The chain carries TRBV4-1 and TRBJ2-3; the D gene is possibly TRBD2 (5 bases). CDR1 and CDR2 (germline): MGHRA, YSYEKL. The CDR3 is made up of 16 amino acids. Deletions cut 3 bases from V and 6 bases from J, with 19 bases between. As DNA, the CDR3 is TGCGCCAGCAGCCAGAGGACTTCCCCCCTGTGGGATACGCAGTATTTT. It specifies CASSQRTSPLWDTQYF.

The chain has TRBV2 and TRBJ1-1; 8 nucleotides agree with TRBD1. Germline-derived CDR1 and CDR2 are SNHLY and FYNNEI. The CDR3 is made up of 17 amino acids. Trimming removed 3 bases from V and 10 bases from J; junction bases left unmatched: 19. This chain's CDR3 is CASSDPLDRDPSPRAFF. The CDR3 DNA reads TGTGCCAGCAGTGACCCATTGGACAGGGACCCAAGTCCTAGAGCTTTCTTT.

The chain has TRBV7-2 and TRBJ2-7; TRBD2 matches at 12 bases. Germline-derived CDR1 and CDR2 are SGHTA and FQGNSA. The trim removed 7 bases at V and 5 bases at J, leaving 21 bases unmatched. This CDR3 has 19 amino acids. The CDR3 bases are TGTGCCAGCACCCTTCTACCGTCGCGACTAGCGGGAGACCGAGACGAGCAGTACTTC. It codes for CASTLLPSRLAGDRDEQYF.

This clone was detected only once. The chain recombines TRBV7-2 with TRBJ2-7; D is unresolved. The CDR3 spans 12 residues. V lost 3 bases and J 0 bases, leaving 3 bases between the germline ends. Germline V CDR1 and CDR2: SGHTA, FQGNSA. For the CDR3, the DNA is TGTGCCAGCAGCTTTAACTCCTACGAGCAGTACTTC. Its translation: CASSFNSYEQYF. The full variable domain, completed using reference TRBV7-2 and TRBJ2-7, is GAGVSQSPSNKVTEKGKDVELRCDPISGHTALYWYRQSLGQGLEFLIYFQGNSAPDKSGLPSDRFSAERTGGSVSTLTIQRTQQEDSAVYLCASSFNSYEQYFGPGTRLTVT.

This rearrangement joins TRBV25-1 to TRBJ2-7; TRBD1 matches at 7 bases. V trimming: 6 bases; J trimming: 6 bases; junction bases outside the gene matches: 2. The CDR3 is made up of 11 amino acids. Germline assignment: CDR1 MGHDK and CDR2 SYGVNS. CDR3 DNA: TGTGCCAGCAGGACAGGGTTCGAGCAGTACTTC. This gives the protein CASRTGFEQYF.

CDR3 region: CASSPGPLRGLTTWAKNIQYF. CDR3 DNA: TGTGCCAGCAGCCCCGGACCGCTTCGAGGGTTGACCACCTGGGCCAAAAACATTCAGTACTTC. This chain connects TRBV4-2 to TRBJ2-4, with D tentatively TRBD2 (5 bases). The V gene's germline CDR1 is LGHNA and CDR2 YNFKEQ. This CDR3 is 21 amino acids long. V lost 4 bases to trimming and J lost 1 base, with 29 bases between them.

This chain links TRBV7-8 with TRBJ2-5; D may be TRBD2 (5 bases). The CDR3 totals 16 residues. CDR1 and CDR2 (germline): SGHVS, FQNEAQ. V dropped 5 bases and J dropped 1 base, with 17 bases sitting between them. CDR3: CASSIGVGGPQETQYF. Here the CDR3 DNA reads TGTGCCAGCAGCATCGGGGTCGGCGGGCCCCAAGAGACCCAGTACTTC. Full variable domain (rest looked up from reference TRBV7-8 and TRBJ2-5): GAGVSQSPRYKVAKRGQDVALRCDPISGHVSLFWYQQALGQGPEFLTYFQNEAQLDKSGLPSDRFFAERPEGSVSTLKIQRTQQEDSAVYLCASSIGVGGPQETQYFGPGTRLLVL.

The genes are TRBV6-1 and TRBJ1-1; 7 bases line up with TRBD1. The germline V gene encodes CDR1 MNHNS and CDR2 SASEGT. This CDR3 spans 15 amino acids. The V and J ends lost 2 bases and 4 bases, in that order; junction bases with no gene match: 7. The CDR3 is CASSERTGVGTEAFF. The CDR3 nucleotides are TGTGCCAGCAGTGAACGAACAGGGGTAGGCACTGAAGCTTTCTTT.

The V call is TRBV11-3, the J call TRBJ1-4, with D tentatively TRBD1 (6 bases). This CDR3 region has 20 residues. The V end lost 1 base, the J end lost 1 base, and 22 bases lay between the germline ends. Germline CDR1 reads SGHNT; CDR2 reads YENEEA. CDR3 region: CASSLVRQVYRQVTNEKLFF. In nucleotides, the CDR3 is TGTGCCAGCAGCTTAGTACGACAGGTCTATCGTCAAGTAACTAATGAAAAACTGTTTTTT. Variable domain in full (rest from reference TRBV11-3 and TRBJ1-4): EAGVVQSPRYKIIEKKQPVAFWCNPISGHNTLYWYLQNLGQGPELLIRYENEEAVDDSQLPKDRFSAERLKGVDSTLKIQPAELGDSAVYLCASSLVRQVYRQVTNEKLFFGSGTQLSVL.

This sequence joins TRBV14 and TRBJ2-1; D remains unclear. The germline CDR1 and CDR2 sequences are SGHDN and FVKESK. V was pared by 3 bases and J by 0 bases, with 9 bases between. This CDR3 comprises 15 residues. This CDR3 reads CASSHLRSSYNEQFF. The CDR3 bases are TGTGCCAGCAGCCACCTAAGGAGCTCCTACAATGAGCAGTTCTTC.

V and J are TRBV4-1 and TRBJ2-7, with D perhaps matching TRBD2 (6 bases). This CDR3 is 18 amino acids long. The ends were cut back, 0 bases at V and 4 bases at J, with 22 bases in the middle. Per the germline V gene, CDR1 is MGHRA and CDR2 is YSYEKL. CDR3 residues: CASSQDSGPARGRYEQYF. CDR3 DNA: TGCGCCAGCAGCCAAGATAGCGGCCCGGCCCGGGGTAGGTACGAGCAGTACTTC.

This sequence joins TRBV19 and TRBJ2-5; TRBD1 matches 8 bases. J lost 13 bases, V lost 5 bases, and 15 bases had no gene match. CDR1 is LNHDA and CDR2 is SQIVND in the germline V gene (reference sequence). This CDR3 has 14 amino acids. The CDR3 loop reads CASSLDGQGAHVYF. The DNA of the CDR3 is TGTGCCAGTAGTCTTGACGGGCAGGGGGCGCATGTGTACTTC.

The V call is TRBV9, the J call TRBJ2-2, with D perhaps TRBD2 (5 bases). V was shortened by 0 bases and J by 3 bases, with 12 bases between the two germline ends. The CDR3 totals 16 residues. The germline gives CDR1 SGDLS, CDR2 YYNGEE. The DNA for the CDR3 is TGTGCCAGCAGCGTAGGAGGGAGAATTGACACCGGGGAGCTGTTTTTT. It encodes CASSVGGRIDTGELFF.

This clone was found a few times. The chain couples TRBV19 to TRBJ1-1; unclear D gene. This CDR3 spans 13 amino acids. The germline V and J ends were trimmed by 4 bases and 2 bases, with 8 bases remaining between them. The germline CDR1 and CDR2 sequences are LNHDA and SQIVND (reference sequence). CDR3 loop: CASSTQTNTEAFF. The CDR3 DNA reads as TGTGCCAGTAGTACCCAAACTAACACTGAAGCTTTCTTT.